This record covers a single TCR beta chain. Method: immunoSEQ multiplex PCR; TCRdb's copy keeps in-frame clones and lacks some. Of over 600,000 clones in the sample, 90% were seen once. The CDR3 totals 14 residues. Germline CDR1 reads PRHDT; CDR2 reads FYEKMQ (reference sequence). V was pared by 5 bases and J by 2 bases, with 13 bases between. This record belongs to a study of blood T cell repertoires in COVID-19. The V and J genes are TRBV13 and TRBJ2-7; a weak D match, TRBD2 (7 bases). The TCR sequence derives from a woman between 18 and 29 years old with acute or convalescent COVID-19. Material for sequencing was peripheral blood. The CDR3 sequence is CASSSGAGAYEQYF. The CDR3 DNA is TGTGCCAGCAGCAGCGGGGCAGGGGCCTACGAGCAGTACTTC.